This T cell receptor beta chain derives from a study of cytomegalovirus exposure and HLA in healthy donors. A note on this clone: Its antigen is unknown.

Study results and limitations: The authors later found HLA-associated TCR beta chains more clonally expanded than equally common others. At a 0.05 false discovery rate, a later analysis found over 15,000 TCR beta sequences to be associated with HLA alleles.

J gave up 3 bases and V 4 bases, and 12 bases lay outside the gene matches. CDR3 length equals 17 residues. Germline loops: CDR1 SGHRS, CDR2 YFSETQ. The PCR used 60 Vbeta and 13 Jbeta primers. Some clones are missing from TCRdb's copy, which holds only in-frame ones; the method was immunoSEQ multiplex PCR. Here the sample spans roughly 130,000 clones, 75% to 90% being singletons. The sequenced sample was PBMCs. The V call is TRBV5-1, the J call TRBJ2-1; 8 bases map to TRBD1. This clonotype was sampled from a man between 35 and 55 years old in good health and CMV-seronegative. CDR3: CASSQKPGTGHYNEQFF. The DNA for the CDR3 is TGCGCCAGCAGCCAAAAACCCGGGACAGGTCACTACAATGAGCAGTTCTTC.